The clone carrying this TCR beta chain was observed a handful of times. What it recognizes is unknown. Investigators excluded patients with uncontrolled infection, other autoimmune disease, pregnancy or lactation. This specimen comes from a study of T cells in Graves' hyperthyroidism and ophthalmopathy. Researchers amplified the TCR beta CDR3 regions from RNA transcripts. Researchers ran a first-round RT-PCR on the TCR CDR3 using the HTBI primer set. MiXCR, applied by TCRdb to the multiplex PCR reads, yields one record per CDR3 protein. The table lists 500,000 to 800,000 distinct CDR3 sequences, just under 45% of them singletons, with under 8% in the top ten. Study-wide results and caveats: With a median lead of roughly 6.2 months before onset, the model predicted ophthalmopathy. Classification by a 13 V-J model distinguished ophthalmopathy from stable hyperthyroidism. Among clonotypes expanded in thyroid above 0.001, most were also found in blood.

The sequence came from an adult man with Graves' disease, either hyperthyroidism or ophthalmopathy (not recorded which). Specimen: peripheral blood or thyroid tissue (not recorded which).

CDR3 DNA sequence: TGTGCCAGCAGCTTACTCCAGGGATATACCGGGGAGCTGTTTTTT. As protein: CASSLLQGYTGELFF. This rearrangement joins TRBV7-9 to TRBJ2-2; the D gene is possibly TRBD1 (5 bases). This CDR3 comprises 15 residues. Trimming shortened V by 2 bases and J by 5 bases, and 12 bases separated the two germline ends. The germline gives CDR1 SEHNR, CDR2 FQNEAQ (reference sequence).